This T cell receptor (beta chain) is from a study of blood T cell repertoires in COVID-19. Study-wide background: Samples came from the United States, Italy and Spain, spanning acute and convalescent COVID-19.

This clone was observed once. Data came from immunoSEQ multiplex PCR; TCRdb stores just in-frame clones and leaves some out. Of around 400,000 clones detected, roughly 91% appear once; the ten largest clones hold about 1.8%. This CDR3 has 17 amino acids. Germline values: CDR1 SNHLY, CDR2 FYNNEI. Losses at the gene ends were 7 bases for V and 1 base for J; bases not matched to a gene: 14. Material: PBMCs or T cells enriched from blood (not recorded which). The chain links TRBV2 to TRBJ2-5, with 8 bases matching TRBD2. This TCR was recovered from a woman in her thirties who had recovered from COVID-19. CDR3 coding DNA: TGTGCCAGCATAATTAGCGGGGTGCCTCGGGCCCAAGAGACCCAGTACTTC. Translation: CASIISGVPRAQETQYF.